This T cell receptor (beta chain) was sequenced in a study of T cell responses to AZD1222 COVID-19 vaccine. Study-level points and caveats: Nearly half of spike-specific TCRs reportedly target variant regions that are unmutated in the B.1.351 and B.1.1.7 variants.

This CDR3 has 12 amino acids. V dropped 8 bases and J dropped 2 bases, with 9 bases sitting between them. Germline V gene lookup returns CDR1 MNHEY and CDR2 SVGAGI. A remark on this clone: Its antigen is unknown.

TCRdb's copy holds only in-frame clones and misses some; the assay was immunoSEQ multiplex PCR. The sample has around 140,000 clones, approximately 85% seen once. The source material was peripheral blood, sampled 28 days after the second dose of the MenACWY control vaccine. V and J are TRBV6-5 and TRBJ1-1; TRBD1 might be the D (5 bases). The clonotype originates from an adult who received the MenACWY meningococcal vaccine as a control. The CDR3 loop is CASLGANTEAFF. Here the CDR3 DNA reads TGTGCCAGCCTAGGGGCCAACACTGAAGCTTTCTTT.